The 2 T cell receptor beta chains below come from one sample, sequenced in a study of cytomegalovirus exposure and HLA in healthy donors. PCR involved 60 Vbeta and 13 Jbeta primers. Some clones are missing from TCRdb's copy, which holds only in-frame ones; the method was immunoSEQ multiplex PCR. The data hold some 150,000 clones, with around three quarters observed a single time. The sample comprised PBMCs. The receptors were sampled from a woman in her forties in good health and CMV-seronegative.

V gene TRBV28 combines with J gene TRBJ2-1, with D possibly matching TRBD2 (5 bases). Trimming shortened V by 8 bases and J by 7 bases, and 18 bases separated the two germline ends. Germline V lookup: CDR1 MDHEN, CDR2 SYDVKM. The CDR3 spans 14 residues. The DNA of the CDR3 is TGTGCCAGCCTTCTGACCGGACTCACTAATGAGCAGTTCTTC. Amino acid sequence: CASLLTGLTNEQFF. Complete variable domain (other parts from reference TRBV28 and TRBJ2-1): DVKVTQSSRYLVKRTGEKVFLECVQDMDHENMFWYRQDPGLGLRLIYFSYDVKMKEKGDIPEGYSVSREKKERFSLILESASTNQTSMYLCASLLTGLTNEQFFGPGTRLTVL.

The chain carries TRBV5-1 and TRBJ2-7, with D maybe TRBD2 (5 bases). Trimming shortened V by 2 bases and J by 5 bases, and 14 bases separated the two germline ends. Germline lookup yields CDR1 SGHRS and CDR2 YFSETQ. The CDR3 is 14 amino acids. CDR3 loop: CASSFGVSRDEQYF. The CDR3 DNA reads TGCGCCAGCAGCTTCGGGGTTAGTCGCGACGAGCAGTACTTC.